The 12 T cell receptor beta chains reported below all come from one sample, sequenced in a study of shared clonotypes between healthy human individuals (dated by TCRdb to the early 2020s). Libraries were made using the immunoSEQ multiplex PCR assay. Drawn from immuneACCESS, this table holds only the in-frame rearrangements with V and J called that TCRdb kept. Clones are partly lost; checked studies trace under half to an unresolved V gene and leave the rest unexplained. Within this sample are around 700,000 clones, with around 72% of them counted one time only. The leading ten clones occupy approximately 2% of the sample. The sequencing input was memory CD4+ T cells sorted from blood. In the paper's terms, the cell subset or site label means: CD45RA-negative fraction. Receptors were obtained from a woman under 40 in good health.

The gene calls are TRBV28 and TRBJ1-2, with TRBD1 as a possible D gene (6 bases). The germline V gene encodes CDR1 MDHEN and CDR2 SYDVKM. V dropped 6 bases and J dropped 3 bases, with 17 bases sitting between them. This CDR3 comprises 15 residues. CDR3 region: CASRTAVQGYYGYTF. In DNA form, the CDR3 reads TGTGCCAGCAGAACAGCCGTCCAGGGGTACTATGGCTACACCTTC.

The CDR3 region is CASGLQSTSGNTIYF. CDR3 coding DNA: TGCGCCAGCGGATTACAGAGCACCTCTGGAAACACCATATATTTT. The V gene is TRBV5-1, the J gene TRBJ1-3; D ambiguous. In germline, CDR1 is SGHRS, CDR2 YFSETQ. The length of the CDR3 is 15 residues. Trimming took 7 bases from V and 0 from J, leaving 14 bases between them. Full variable domain (outside the CDR3, taken from reference TRBV5-1 and TRBJ1-3): KAGVTQTPRYLIKTRGQQVTLSCSPISGHRSVSWYQQTPGQGLQFLFEYFSETQRNKGNFPGRFSGRQFSNSRSEMNVSTLELGDSALYLCASGLQSTSGNTIYFGEGSWLTVV.

The J gene is TRBJ1-5, the V gene TRBV29-1; D may be TRBD1 (6 bases). The germline V gene has CDR1 SQVTM and CDR2 ANQGSEA. V was shortened by 3 bases and J by 7 bases, with 13 bases between the two germline ends. This CDR3 region has 13 residues. The CDR3: CSVDWGQGQPQHF. The CDR3 DNA reads as TGCAGCGTTGACTGGGGGCAAGGGCAGCCCCAGCATTTT.

This clone was picked up many times. The V and J genes are TRBV7-9 and TRBJ1-1, with TRBD1 matching 7 bases. V trimming: 5 bases; J trimming: 6 bases; junction bases outside the gene matches: 6. The germline V gene has CDR1 SEHNR and CDR2 FQNEAQ (reference sequence). CDR3 length: 13 amino acids. The CDR3 sequence: CASSLLTGSEAFF. The CDR3 bases are TGTGCCAGCAGCCTTCTGACAGGGTCTGAAGCTTTCTTT.

This clone has a single count. The gene calls are TRBV6-5 and TRBJ2-7; no definite D call. The V gene's germline CDR1 is MNHEY and CDR2 SVGAGI. The CDR3 spans 12 residues. V lost 6 bases to trimming and J lost 6 bases, with 12 bases between them. In DNA, the CDR3 is TGTGCCAGCAGCACACTGGGTTTCGAGCAGTACTTC. Its protein is CASSTLGFEQYF.

This clone was picked up a small number of times. Here the CDR3 reads CASSLGDRAHEQYF. In DNA, the CDR3 is TGCGCCAGCAGCTTGGGAGACAGGGCCCACGAGCAGTACTTC. This sequence joins TRBV5-1 and TRBJ2-7; 7 nucleotides align to TRBD1. J gave up 5 bases and V 0 bases, and 5 bases lay outside the gene matches. CDR1 is SGHRS and CDR2 is YFSETQ in the germline V gene. This CDR3 spans 14 amino acids.

The chain uses TRBV15 and TRBJ2-1; 10 bases agree with TRBD2. This CDR3 spans 19 amino acids. J was trimmed by 5 bases and V by 0 bases; bases with no gene match: 13. From germline, CDR1 is LNHNV and CDR2 YYDKDF (reference sequence). CDR3 bases: TGTGCCACCAGCAGAGATAGGGGGTGGGCTAGCGGGAGCCACAATGAGCAGTTCTTC. It yields the protein CATSRDRGWASGSHNEQFF.

This chain uses TRBV5-4 with TRBJ2-7, with D tentatively TRBD2 (6 bases). This CDR3 region has 15 residues. V was cut by 6 bases and J by 2 bases, with 18 bases left in between. In germline, CDR1 is SGHNT, CDR2 YYREEE (reference sequence). The CDR3 bases are TGTGCCAGCACCCGAGGGTCTGCGGGACCCTACGAGCAGTACTTC. Its protein is CASTRGSAGPYEQYF.

The chain recombines TRBV7-9 with TRBJ2-3; 12 bases line up with TRBD2. The V gene's germline CDR1 is SEHNR and CDR2 FQNEAQ (reference sequence). This CDR3 contains 15 residues. The ends lost 5 bases at V and 5 bases at J; junction bases unmatched: 5. The CDR3 region is CASSKLAGGGDTQYF. CDR3 sequence (DNA): TGTGCCAGCAGCAAACTAGCGGGAGGAGGAGATACGCAGTATTTT.

The chain recombines TRBV11-1 with TRBJ1-1; 9 bases are a match to TRBD1. The V and J ends lost 2 bases and 10 bases, in that order; junction bases with no gene match: 5. Germline V lookup: CDR1 SGHAT, CDR2 FQDESV (reference sequence). CDR3 length: 13 residues. DNA for the CDR3: TGTGCCAGCAGCTTAAACAGGGGGCGTCGAGCTTTCTTT. This gives the protein CASSLNRGRRAFF.

V gene TRBV2 combines with J gene TRBJ2-5, with TRBD2 matching over 10 bases. The CDR3 is 13 amino acids. Trimming at V came to 7 bases and at J to 6 bases, leaving 5 bases not matched to a gene. CDR1 is SNHLY and CDR2 is FYNNEI in the germline V gene. CDR3 sequence reads: CASKAGGPQTQYF. The CDR3 nucleotides are TGTGCCAGCAAAGCGGGAGGGCCGCAGACCCAGTACTTC.

The chain recombines TRBV7-3 with TRBJ2-5; 7 bases line up with TRBD1. This CDR3 comprises 14 residues. V was clipped by 5 bases and J by 3 bases; unmatched bases: 6. Germline-derived CDR1 and CDR2 are SGHTA and FQGTGA. The CDR3 here is CASSPTGTEETQYF. The CDR3 nucleotides read TGTGCCAGCAGCCCGACCGGGACAGAAGAGACCCAGTACTTC.